This T cell receptor (beta chain) was identified during a study of human T cells and chemical hapten exposure (dated by TCRdb to the early 2020s). Regarding the research as a whole: For sensitization, 2% DPC in acetone was applied to a 2 cm by 2 cm area of upper inner arm skin. The mostly female patient cohort included alopecia areata with under or over 50% scalp involvement, alopecia totalis and alopecia universalis. Roughly 30 alopecia patients gave blood for TCR sequencing at one to four time points (pre-sensitization, 2, 6 and 24 weeks). In alopecia patients, the study followed how the peripheral blood TCR repertoire changed in vivo over primary and secondary sensitization to diphenylcyclopropenone (DPC), a hapten. Patch testing was performed on the upper back with Finn chambers containing 0.01% DPC, and the patch tests were scored after 6 days according to International Contact Dermatitis Research Group standards. Weekly therapeutic DPC doses were additionally applied to the scalp of patients throughout the roughly 25-week study period. Libraries were pooled for sequencing, and variation in per-sample TCR yields was attributed mainly to small differences in library volumes within the pool. Blood samples were taken from patients before sensitization (week 0) and at 2, 6 and about 24 weeks after DPC sensitization.

What the study reported, not specific to this receptor: Compared with pre-sensitization or healthy control sets, expanded TCRs formed significantly more large CDR3 similarity clusters, which is consistent with antigen-driven responses. After repeated subsampling, changes were observed in the strength of the expansion versus patch-test correlation and in the threshold at which the correlation became significant. Patch test score correlated positively with the number of PT1 expanded TCRs, reaching significance at thresholds 8, 16 and 32 but not at 4. The number of TCRs above 1 in 1000 frequency did not change with DPC sensitization; there was no evidence of global repertoire structure alterations. All patients had alopecia, a presumed autoimmune disease, so their immune response might differ from that of healthy individuals.

The time point label, read with the paper, signifies: patch test 2, 6 weeks after DPC sensitization. Reading the label with the study, this specimen's treatment or condition is: therapeutic diphenylcyclopropenone sensitization with weekly scalp DPC. Blood at each patch-test visit was drawn before the patch test was applied. Patients were considered eligible if aged 18 to 70, diagnosed with alopecia and deemed suitable for DPC therapy, and patients were excluded if pregnant. Total RNA was isolated from unfractionated whole blood collected in Tempus Blood RNA tubes. The library relied on RACE. The instrument was a NextSeq 500. During library preparation, unique molecular identifiers were attached to individual cDNA molecules so that TCRs could be counted quantitatively and reproducibly. Both TCR alpha and TCR beta chains were sequenced from each blood RNA sample. In the original analysis: The median number of TCRs per sample was 95,638, ranging from 23,224 to 690,600. The Decombinator software suite was used to annotate V, J and CDR3 in the TCR reads. For the PS versus PT1 abundance plots, all samples were subsampled to the same number of TCRs (28,000). Expanded TCRs were defined as absent before sensitization and observed at least eight times at the 2-week time point. TCRdb cleaned the public reads at Q25 with fastp, built clones with MiXCR and kept in-frame beta chains. Rows are unified per CDR3 protein, each entry keeping the most common DNA and genes. The V and J calls and clone size are TCRdb's, not the authors'. In all, the sample holds about 85,000 distinct CDR3 sequences, and around a tenth of those were seen once. The top ten clones comprise roughly 1.5% of the sample.

This clonotype was detected many times. This clone's antigen is unknown. Here the CDR3 omits its conserved ending phenylalanine or tryptophan, so a read error is the likely source. The DNA is omitted, as the CDR3 cannot be located on it reliably, and the CDR3 follows TCRdb's listing. For CDR1 and CDR2, the germline V gene lists SGHTA and FQGNSA. The CDR3 length is 12 residues, termini included. The V gene is TRBV7-2 and the J gene is TRBJ2-3; the table's D gene call, TRBD2, was not cross checked with the DNA. Source: whole blood, taken in connection with sensitization to the hapten diphenylcyclopropenone (DPC). The TCR originated in a young man with alopecia areata. Some clones in this sample may be carry-over from other donors' samples. CDR3 region: CASSGWSSGGPK.